This T cell receptor (beta chain) was sequenced during a study of OX40 agonist ivuxolimab in advanced cancers. This CDR3 is 15 amino acids long. Germline V gene data show CDR1 as SGHNT and CDR2 as YYREEE (reference sequence). V shed 6 bases and J 7 bases; nucleotides not matched to a gene: 6. Generated by immunoSEQ multiplex PCR, the TCRdb table keeps only in-frame clones and is missing some. The table shows 80,000 to 100,000 clones, with approximately 87% occurring only once. The sample was CD4+ or CD8+ T cells sorted from blood, taken in a trial of the OX40 agonist ivuxolimab. This receptor was taken from an adult with an advanced solid tumor such as melanoma, head and neck, liver or kidney cancer. The chain joins TRBV5-4 to TRBJ2-1; 14 positions agree with TRBD2. CDR3 sequence (DNA): TGTGCCAGCAACCCGACTAGCGGGAGGGCGAATGAGCAGTTCTTC. This gives the protein CASNPTSGRANEQFF.